This TCR beta chain was identified in a study of blood T cell repertoires in COVID-19 (dated by TCRdb to 2019 to 2021). Context from the whole study: Samples covering the acute and convalescent phases of COVID-19 were provided by collaborators in the United States, Italy and Spain. A de-identified subject ID, COVID-19 status, age in years and sex were almost always included in the sample metadata. Samples came from the ongoing ImmuneRACE study (first 160 participants) plus 1,254 subjects from 6 global collaborators. The prospective study material was composed of cDNA or gDNA derived from T cells, B-cell-depleted T cells, or PBMCs. The repertoires were made available in a free public database intended to serve as a resource for research on the immune response to SARS-CoV-2. The dataset comprised deeply sampled blood TCRbeta repertoires from subjects exposed to, actively infected with, or recovered from COVID-19. Where available, HLA class I and class II types were taken from metadata supplied by the sample provider and were not determined by assay-based typing. The paper as a whole reports these results and caveats: Clinical and demographic metadata were provided uncurated, with the amount varying by source and participant.

Each collaborating institution followed its own protocols to collect whole blood in K2EDTA tubes. Collaborator samples were shipped for TCRbeta analysis as frozen whole blood, isolated PBMCs, or DNA extracted from either sample type. CDR3 length: 13 amino acids, cysteine to phenylalanine. The CDR3 DNA has 39 bases and is translated from base 1. The germline V gene gives CDR1 as SGHTS and CDR2 as YDEGEE. V gives up 4 bases and J gives up 2 bases, and the segment between their germline ends measures 9 bases. TCRbeta CDR3 regions were amplified from genomic DNA using the immunoSEQ Assay, a bias-controlled multiplex PCR. The original methods were these. Nucleated cell counts per sample were estimated from amplification of reference gene primers within the assay. To quantify the absolute abundance of each unique TCRbeta CDR3 rearrangement, sequence reads were collapsed and filtered. Productive Simpson clonality was computed per sample as the square root of Simpson's diversity index over productive rearrangements. The source is immuneACCESS, and TCRdb retained only in-frame sequences with V and J called. Part of the clones is not carried over; for the studies checked, unresolved V genes explain less than half of this, and the remainder is unexplained. That table supplies the V and J calls and clone size; D and trimming were determined from the DNA. The sample includes tens of thousands of clones, with 91% observed a single time. Around 6.5% of the sample is held by the ten biggest clonotypes.

As to this clone: Its recognized antigen is unknown. Base qualities were left out, and no much larger clone turns up one base away.

The chain is assembled from TRBV5-8 and TRBJ2-5; the D region possibly corresponds to TRBD1 (5 bases align). The sequenced sample consisted of peripheral blood. The TCR was taken from a man aged 50 to 60 with active COVID-19. The CDR3 protein is CASSPPGQETQYF. The DNA is TGTGCCAGCAGCCCTCCAGGGCAAGAGACCCAGTACTTC.